Below, 16 T cell receptor beta chains from the same sample are listed, as sequenced in a study of T cells in Graves' hyperthyroidism and ophthalmopathy. Amplification of TCR beta CDR3 regions used RNA as the template. First-round RT-PCR of the TCR CDR3 relied on the HTBI primer set. TCRdb reprocessed the multiplex PCR reads with MiXCR, giving one entry per CDR3 protein. The sample yields fewer than 400,000 distinct CDR3 sequences, around a quarter seen once. The sample was blood. The origin of the receptors is a man aged 50 to 59 with Graves' hyperthyroidism.

This rearrangement joins TRBV19 to TRBJ1-1, with D unclear. Germline lookup yields CDR1 LNHDA and CDR2 SQIVND (reference sequence). The germline V and J ends were trimmed by 2 bases and 5 bases, with 6 bases remaining between them. The CDR3 is 12 residues long. Written as DNA, the CDR3 is TGTGCCAGTAGTATACCGCGTACTGAAGCTTTCTTT. As protein: CASSIPRTEAFF. The full variable domain, with the rest looked up from reference TRBV19 and TRBJ1-1, is DGGITQSPKYLFRKEGQNVTLSCEQNLNHDAMYWYRQDPGQGLRLIYYSQIVNDFQKGDIAEGYSVSREKKESFPLTVTSAQKNPTAFYLCASSIPRTEAFFGQGTRLTVV.

V gene TRBV6-2 or TRBV6-3 combines with J gene TRBJ2-5, with 7 bases fitting TRBD2. The ends lost 4 bases at V and 11 bases at J; junction bases unmatched: 16. This CDR3 has 15 residues. Germline V lookup: CDR1 MNHEY, CDR2 SVGEGT. CDR3 region: CASSSPRERYNEQYF. The CDR3 DNA reads TGTGCCAGCAGTTCCCCGCGGGAGCGTTACAATGAGCAGTACTTC.

The V call is TRBV5-5, the J call TRBJ2-1; 7 bases line up with TRBD2. The V gene end was trimmed by 1 base and the J gene end by 7 bases; junction bases not matched to a gene: 11. The CDR3 loop spans 16 amino acids. Germline loops: CDR1 SGHKS, CDR2 YYEKEE (reference sequence). Here the CDR3 DNA reads TGTGCCAGCAGCTTGTCCCGGGCGGGAGAACAGAATGAGCAGTTCTTC. This gives the protein CASSLSRAGEQNEQFF.

This clonotype was observed a handful of times. The V gene is TRBV24-1, the J gene TRBJ2-7; TRBD1 or TRBD2 may be the D gene (5 bases each). CDR1 KGHDR and CDR2 SFDVKD come from the germline V gene. This CDR3 is 14 amino acids long. Trimming left V 3 bases short and J 5 bases short, with 13 bases between. Written as DNA, the CDR3 is TGTGCCACCAGTGATACCGGGACGGCTGACGAGCAGTACTTC. Its translation is CATSDTGTADEQYF.

This chain links TRBV19 with TRBJ2-1, with no clear D. The germline gives CDR1 LNHDA, CDR2 SQIVND (reference sequence). This CDR3 is built from 15 residues. V was shortened by 6 bases and J by 2 bases, with 14 bases between the two germline ends. CDR3 DNA: TGTGCCAGTAGCAAGCCGTATTCAGCCTACAATGAGCAGTTCTTC. Translating it yields CASSKPYSAYNEQFF.

There are many counts of this clonotype. The genes are TRBV6-1 and TRBJ1-1; 11 nucleotides match TRBD1. J was trimmed by 5 bases and V by 5 bases; bases with no gene match: 7. The CDR3 covers 15 residues. CDR1 and CDR2 (germline): MNHNS, SASEGT. The CDR3 protein is CASSPRTGGYTEAFF. The CDR3 DNA is TGTGCCAGCAGTCCCAGGACAGGGGGCTATACTGAAGCTTTCTTT.

V gene TRBV29-1 combines with J gene TRBJ2-1; 13 bases match TRBD2. Germline lookup yields CDR1 SQVTM and CDR2 ANQGSEA. The CDR3 is 18 amino acids. The V segment lost 0 bases and the J segment 9 bases; nucleotides outside the gene matches: 14. The CDR3 spells CSVEDTSGLAGRGSEQFF. The CDR3 DNA reads TGCAGCGTTGAAGATACGTCGGGACTAGCGGGAAGGGGTAGTGAGCAGTTCTTC.

About this clonotype: Possible read error: a much larger clone is one base away. The J gene is TRBJ2-7, the V gene TRBV13, with unresolved D. The better agreement between TRBJ2-1 and the DNA end casts doubt on the J call. Germline values: CDR1 PRHDT, CDR2 FYEKMQ (reference sequence). The CDR3 length is 14 residues. DNA of the CDR3: TGTGCCAGCAGAGCTCAAAAGGAGTCCTACGAGCAGTTCTTC. Amino acids: CASRAQKESYEQFF.

To note about this clonotype: One junction end does not reproduce the germline sequence, and a read error may be involved. CDR3: CASGLDGPRPTGELFF. The DNA of the CDR3 is TGTGCCAGCGGTTTAGACGGGCCACGACCCACCGGGGAGCTGTTTTTT. The chain couples TRBV12-3 or TRBV12-4 to TRBJ2-2; the D is unclear. This CDR3 is 16 amino acids long.

This clonotype has a handful of counts. The chain couples TRBV30 to TRBJ2-7; 8 bases match TRBD1. This CDR3 is 12 amino acids long. The germline V gene has CDR1 GTSNPN and CDR2 SVGIG (reference sequence). J gave up 4 bases and V 4 bases, and 3 bases lay outside the gene matches. As DNA, the CDR3 is TGTGCCTGGAACAGGGACAGGTACGAGCAGTACTTC. Translating it yields CAWNRDRYEQYF.

As for this clonotype: This may stem from a read error, because a much larger clone lies one nucleotide away. The chain combines TRBV2 with TRBJ2-7, with 9 bases aligning to TRBD1. From germline, CDR1 is SNHLY and CDR2 FYNNEI. Trimming took 8 bases from V and 2 from J; bases not matched to a gene: 7. This CDR3 is built from 14 residues. CDR3 nucleotides: TGTGCCAGCTACGGGACAGGGTTTCCCTACGAGCAGTACTTC. Translated: CASYGTGFPYEQYF. Filled out from reference TRBV2 and TRBJ2-7, the complete variable domain reads EPEVTQTPSHQVTQMGQEVILRCVPISNHLYFYWYRQILGQKVEFLVSFYNNEISEKSEIFDDQFSVERPDGSNFTLKIRSTKLEDSAMYFCASYGTGFPYEQYFGPGTRLTVT.

The genes are TRBV27 and TRBJ1-5, with no clear D. Trimming removed 4 bases from V and 7 bases from J, with 17 bases in between. CDR1 MNHEY and CDR2 SMNVEV come from the germline V gene (reference sequence). CDR3 size: 15 residues. The DNA for the CDR3 is TGTGCCAGCAGTTACCATCTTTTGGGTAGGCAGCCCCAGCATTTT. It specifies CASSYHLLGRQPQHF.

This clonotype was counted a few times. CDR3 residues: CASSATRLGQGFFYEQYF. In DNA form, the CDR3 reads TGTGCCAGCAGCGCGACCAGGTTGGGACAGGGGTTTTTTTACGAGCAGTACTTC. This rearrangement joins TRBV11-3 to TRBJ2-7; 10 nucleotides match TRBD1. The CDR3 length is 18 residues. V was clipped by 5 bases and J by 4 bases; unmatched bases: 17. CDR1 is SGHNT, CDR2 YENEEA, per germline.

The chain employs TRBV19 and TRBJ1-2; D call uncertain. Germline CDR1 reads LNHDA; CDR2 reads SQIVND (reference sequence). V lost 1 base, J lost 8 bases, and 17 bases lay in between. This CDR3 has 15 residues. The CDR3 protein is CASSIGVEQLSGYTF. CDR3 nucleotide sequence: TGTGCCAGTAGTATAGGTGTCGAGCAGCTCTCCGGCTACACCTTC.

This sequence joins TRBV3-1 and TRBJ2-3; D may match TRBD1 or TRBD2 (7 bases each). The CDR3 has 15 residues. In germline, CDR1 is LGHDT, CDR2 YNNKEL (reference sequence). With 1 base removed from V and 8 bases from J, the gap between germline ends came to 16 bases. CDR3 in DNA: TGTGCCAGCAGCCAAGGACAGGGAGGGCCCGGTACGCAGTATTTT. It encodes CASSQGQGGPGTQYF.

This clonotype was detected many times. The chain is built from TRBV11-2 and TRBJ2-5; no firm D call. The CDR3 is 14 amino acids. Trimming took 3 bases from V and 1 from J, leaving 9 bases between them. CDR1 is SGHAT, CDR2 FQNNGV, per germline. CDR3 DNA sequence: TGTGCCAGCAGCTTCCGGACGGTCCAAGAGACCCAGTACTTC. Translation gives CASSFRTVQETQYF.